This record concerns one T cell receptor beta chain sequence. The data stem from a study of blood T cell repertoires in COVID-19. Germline loops: CDR1 SQVTM, CDR2 ANQGSEA. The CDR3 is 13 amino acids. V was pared by 6 bases and J by 4 bases, with 8 bases of the junction left unmatched. In the original processing: How many nucleated cells were present was estimated from reference gene primer amplification. TCRdb keeps only in-frame clones here, not all; method: immunoSEQ multiplex PCR. The V and J calls and the clone size are those of that table, but D and trimming were determined from the DNA. The sample has about 220,000 clones, around 84% seen once. Cohort assignment relied on participant-reported clinical history. Cohort 3 recovered donors had two negative PCRs, clearance, or symptom resolution.

The sequenced sample consisted of PBMCs or T cells enriched from blood (not recorded which). The gene calls are TRBV29-1 and TRBJ1-2; 7 bases are shared with TRBD1. The receptor comes from a woman in her thirties or forties who had recovered from COVID-19. The CDR3 coding sequence is TGCAGCGTCACGACAGGGTACGGCTATGGCTACACCTTC. Translating it yields CSVTTGYGYGYTF.